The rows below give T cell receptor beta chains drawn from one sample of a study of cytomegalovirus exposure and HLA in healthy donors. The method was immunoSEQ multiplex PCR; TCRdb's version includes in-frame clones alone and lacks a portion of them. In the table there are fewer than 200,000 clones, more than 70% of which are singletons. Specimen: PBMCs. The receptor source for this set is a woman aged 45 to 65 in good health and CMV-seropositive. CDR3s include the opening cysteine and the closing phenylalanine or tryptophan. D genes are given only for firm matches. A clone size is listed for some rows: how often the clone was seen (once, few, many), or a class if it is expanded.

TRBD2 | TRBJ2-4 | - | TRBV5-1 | CASIWTSGLAKNIQYF | TGCGCCAGCATCTGGACTAGCGGGCTTGCCAAAAACATTCAGTACTTC
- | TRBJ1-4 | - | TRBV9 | CASSAGGSGEKLFF | TGTGCCAGCAGCGCCGGGGGGAGTGGTGAAAAACTGTTTTTT
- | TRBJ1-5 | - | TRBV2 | CASSEIQTAPQHF | TGTGCCAGCAGTGAAATCCAGACTGCGCCCCAGCATTTT
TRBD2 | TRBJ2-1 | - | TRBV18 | CASSNGGDVSYNEQFF | TGTGCCAGCTCAAACGGGGGGGACGTCTCCTACAATGAGCAGTTCTTC
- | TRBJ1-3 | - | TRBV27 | CASSFADRTGICGNTIYF | TGTGCCAGCAGTTTCGCCGACCGTACAGGGATTTGTGGAAACACCATATATTTT
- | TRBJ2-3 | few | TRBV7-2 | CASSIPGGPGDTQYF | TGTGCCAGCAGCATCCCGGGGGGCCCAGGAGATACGCAGTATTTT
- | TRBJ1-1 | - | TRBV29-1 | CSVVPGNTEAFF | TGCAGCGTTGTACCCGGGAACACTGAAGCTTTCTTT
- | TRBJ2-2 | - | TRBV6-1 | CATQDFMNTGELFF | TGTGCCACCCAGGACTTCATGAACACCGGGGAGCTGTTTTTT
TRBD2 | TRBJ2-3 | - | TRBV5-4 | CASSPGTIDTQYF | TGTGCCAGCAGCCCTGGGACTATAGATACGCAGTATTTT
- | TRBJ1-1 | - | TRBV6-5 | CASSEGSAEAFF | TGTGCCAGCAGCGAGGGTTCGGCTGAAGCTTTCTTT
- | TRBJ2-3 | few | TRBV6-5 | CASSRWDTQYF | TGTGCCAGCAGCCGGTGGGATACGCAGTATTTT
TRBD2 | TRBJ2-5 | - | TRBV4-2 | CASSQAWGGGQETQYF | TGTGCCAGCAGCCAAGCCTGGGGCGGGGGCCAAGAGACCCAGTACTTC
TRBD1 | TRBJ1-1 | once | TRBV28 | CASSQGGSNTEAFF | TGTGCCAGCAGTCAAGGGGGCTCGAACACTGAAGCTTTCTTT
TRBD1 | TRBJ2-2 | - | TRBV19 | CASSAPTGTSTGELFF | TGTGCCAGTAGTGCCCCGACAGGGACCTCCACCGGGGAGCTGTTTTTT
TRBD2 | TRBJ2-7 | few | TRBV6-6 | CASSYSGTSYEQYF | TGTGCCAGCAGTTACTCAGGGACTAGTTACGAGCAGTACTTC
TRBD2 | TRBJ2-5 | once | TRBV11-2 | CASSSLGLAGVGETQYF | TGTGCCAGCAGCTCCTTGGGACTAGCGGGAGTGGGAGAGACCCAGTACTTC
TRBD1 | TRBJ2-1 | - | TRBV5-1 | CASSPGARDSTEQFF | TGCGCCAGCAGCCCCGGGGCACGGGACAGTACTGAGCAGTTCTTC
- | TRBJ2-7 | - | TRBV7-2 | CASSLRIGSSHEQYF | TGTGCCAGCAGCTTGAGAATCGGGAGTTCCCACGAGCAGTACTTC
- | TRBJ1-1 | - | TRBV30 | CAWGVQTAKEAFF | TGTGCCTGGGGTGTACAGACAGCTAAAGAAGCTTTCTTT
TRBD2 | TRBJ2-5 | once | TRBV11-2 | CASSLTGGIQETQYF | TGTGCCAGCAGCTTAACGGGGGGGATACAAGAGACCCAGTACTTC
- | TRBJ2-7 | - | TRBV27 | CASSPPPTSLRNEQYF | TGTGCCAGCAGTCCGCCCCCGACTAGTCTGAGGAACGAGCAGTACTTC
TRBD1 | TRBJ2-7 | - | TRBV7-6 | CASSSIGRTGPSYEQYF | TGTGCCAGCAGCTCAATTGGGAGGACAGGGCCCTCTTACGAGCAGTACTTC
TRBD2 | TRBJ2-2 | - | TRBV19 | CASRETSGSTGELFF | TGTGCCAGTAGGGAGACTAGCGGGAGTACCGGGGAGCTGTTTTTT
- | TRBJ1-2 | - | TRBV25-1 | CASSMLQGGYTF | TGTGCCAGCAGTATGTTGCAGGGTGGCTACACCTTC
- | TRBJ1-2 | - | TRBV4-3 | CASSQERGTTLGSRGYTF | TGCGCCAGCAGCCAAGAAAGGGGAACTACTTTGGGGTCTCGTGGCTACACCTTC
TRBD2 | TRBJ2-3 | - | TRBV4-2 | CASSHSFTSGSPDTQYF | TGTGCCAGCAGCCATTCTTTTACCAGCGGGAGTCCAGATACGCAGTATTTT
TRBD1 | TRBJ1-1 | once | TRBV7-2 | CASSLATGGRDTEAFF | TGTGCCAGCAGCTTAGCTACAGGGGGACGGGACACTGAAGCTTTCTTT